This TCR beta chain originates from a study of identical twins (dated by TCRdb to the mid-2010s). In terms of the full investigation: TCR alpha and beta repertoires from monozygotic twins, unrelated adults of various ages and cord blood were deep-sequenced to test whether fetal clonotypes persist. To rule out contamination, replicate twin experiments were performed at different times with different library preparation protocols. Points the paper makes about the study in general: Recombination models systematically underestimated out-of-frame TCR alpha sharing in monozygotic twins but agreed with sharing between unrelated individuals. Invariant T cells such as MAIT and iNKT could partly confound zero-insertion analyses, although diverse VJ usage argued against such confounding for most clonotypes. The excess sharing between twins in beta out-of-frame sequences was weaker because fewer shared sequences reduced the signal-to-noise ratio. Compared with coincidental sharing between unrelated individuals, out-of-frame TCR alpha sequences shared between twins had an excess of sequences with low generation probability. Abundant cord blood beta clonotypes had fewer insertions, young adult naive repertoires showed a similar but weaker trend, and memory repertoires showed no such trend. Because the same donors could not be followed over many years, the conclusions relied on cross-sectional statistical analysis.

Only healthy Caucasian donors were included. The twin cohort consisted of three pairs of female monozygotic twins, all aged about 18 to 30 years. Peripheral blood mononuclear cells were used as the source from which RNA for TCR libraries was isolated. The sample holds a few counts of this clonotype. No antigen is known for it. No much larger clonotype is one base removed from it; base qualities were not supplied. The CDR3 measures 16 amino acids from cysteine to phenylalanine. Solely the CDR3 DNA is kept, with 48 bases framed from the first base. According to the germline V gene (reference sequence), CDR1 reads DFQATT and CDR2 reads SNEGSKA. The junction carries 18 bases between V and J, which are trimmed by 0 bases and 6 bases respectively. Preparation of the library involved 5' RACE. Sequencing was performed on an Illumina HiSeq 2000. Template switching added a universal primer binding site, and the final cDNA carried a unique molecular identifier that allowed TCR cDNA molecules to be counted accurately. Specific primers in the conserved constant-segment region were used to synthesize first-strand cDNA for TCR alpha and beta chains. Each cDNA library was double barcoded, with a SMART-Mk sample barcode plus Illumina barcodes, to control for contamination. TruSeq adapter sequences and Illumina sample barcodes were added in two successive PCR steps. The TCR alpha and beta cDNA libraries were sequenced on the Illumina HiSeq platform using custom primers. As for the original processing: MiGEC was used to process raw reads and extract unique molecular identifiers, and MiXCR was used to find CDR3 positions. Recombination models were inferred per individual with the repgenHMM and IGoR tools using an EM algorithm. The analysis of shared clonotypes was done with the tcR package in R, with sharing normalized by the product of cloneset sizes. Out-of-frame nonproductive sequences were analyzed to study raw recombination free of thymic and clonal selection effects. The public reads were reanalyzed by TCRdb: fastp trimming at Q25, MiXCR alignment, in-frame beta chains only. Rows matching on CDR3 protein sequence are summarized as one entry with the most common DNA and genes. V and J calls and clone size were set by TCRdb, not the authors. A total of 690,000 or so distinct CDR3 sequences appear in this sample, around 8.3% of them only once. The ten largest make up 0.98% of the sample.

The sample was also reused in another study, on yellow fever vaccine responses in identical twins. Reported in the second study: The T cell response to vaccination in identical twins was reported by the authors to appear partly convergent and partly personalized. Focusing on identical twins, the study followed the T cell clones that responded to the vaccine, and did so with precision.

The sample taken for sequencing was PBMCs. This receptor was taken from a young woman in good health. This receptor chain uses TRBV20-1 and TRBJ2-1, with the D gene call left open. The CDR3 in this case is CSARDVASHPSNEQFF. The DNA reads TGCAGTGCTAGAGATGTAGCCTCCCACCCCTCCAATGAGCAGTTCTTC.